This TCR beta chain stems from a study of tumor and adjacent non-tumor tissue in lung cancer. The library came from three nested PCR rounds adapted from ARM-PCR protocols. TCRdb analysed the multiplex PCR reads with MiXCR anew, one entry per CDR3 protein. The sample holds roughly 65,000 distinct CDR3 sequences, roughly 60% seen once. No cell sorting was done before RNA was extracted from the tissue. This clonotype was seen just once. The CDR3 length is 17 residues. CDR1 and CDR2 from the germline V gene are SGHKS and YYEKEE (reference sequence). The V call is TRBV5-5, the J call TRBJ2-1; D possibly matches TRBD1 or TRBD2 (5 bases each). The sequence came from a man over 45 with non-small cell lung cancer. The specimen sequenced was lung tumor tissue. CDR3 sequence: CAGSLGVAETGYNEQFF. The CDR3 DNA reads TGTGCAGGCAGCTTGGGGGTGGCAGAGACGGGCTACAATGAGCAGTTCTTC. Full variable domain (outside the CDR3, taken from reference TRBV5-5 and TRBJ2-1): DAGVTQSPTHLIKTRGQQVTLRCSPISGHKSVSWYQQVLGQGPQFIFQYYEKEERGRGNFPDRFSARQFPNYSSELNVNALLLGDSALYLCAGSLGVAETGYNEQFFGPGTRLTVL.